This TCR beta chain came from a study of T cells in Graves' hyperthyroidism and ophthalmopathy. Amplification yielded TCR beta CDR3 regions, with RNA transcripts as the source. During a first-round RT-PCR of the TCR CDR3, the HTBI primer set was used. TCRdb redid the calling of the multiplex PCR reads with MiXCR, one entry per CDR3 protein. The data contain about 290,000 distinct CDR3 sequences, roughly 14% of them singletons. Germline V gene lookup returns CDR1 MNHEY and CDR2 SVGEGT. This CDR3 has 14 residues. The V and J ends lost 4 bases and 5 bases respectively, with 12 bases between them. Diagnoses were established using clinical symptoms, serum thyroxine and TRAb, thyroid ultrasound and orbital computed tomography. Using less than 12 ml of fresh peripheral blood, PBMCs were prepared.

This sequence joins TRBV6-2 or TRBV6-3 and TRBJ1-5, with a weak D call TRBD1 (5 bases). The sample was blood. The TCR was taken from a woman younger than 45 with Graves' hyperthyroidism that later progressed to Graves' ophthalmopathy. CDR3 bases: TGTGCCAGCAGTTGGGGGGGGGAAGATCAGCCCCAGCATTTT. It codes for CASSWGGEDQPQHF.